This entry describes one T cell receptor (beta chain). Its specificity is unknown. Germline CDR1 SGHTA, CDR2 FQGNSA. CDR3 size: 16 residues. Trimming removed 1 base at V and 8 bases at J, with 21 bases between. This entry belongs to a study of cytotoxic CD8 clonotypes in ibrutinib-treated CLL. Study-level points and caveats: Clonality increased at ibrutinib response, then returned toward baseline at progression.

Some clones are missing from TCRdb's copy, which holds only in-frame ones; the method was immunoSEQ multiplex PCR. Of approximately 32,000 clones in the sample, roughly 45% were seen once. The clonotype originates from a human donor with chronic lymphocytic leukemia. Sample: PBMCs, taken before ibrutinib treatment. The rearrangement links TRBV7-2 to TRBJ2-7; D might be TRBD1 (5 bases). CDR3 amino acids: CASSLERGGRLTQQYF. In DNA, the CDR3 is TGTGCCAGCAGCTTAGAAAGGGGCGGACGTCTGACCCAGCAGTACTTC.